The clone carrying this T cell receptor (beta chain) was seen once. The data were obtained in a study of CD8 T cells in Susac syndrome. On the study more broadly: The Susac syndrome patients were therapy-naive, on corticosteroids, or on intravenous immunoglobulin alone at blood draw.

Random hexamers were used to reverse transcribe about 0.45 to 1 ug of RNA. One entry per CDR3 protein, called by TCRdb with MiXCR from the immunoSEQ multiplex PCR reads. The sample contains some 96,000 distinct CDR3 sequences, just under 95% of which appear only once. Sequencing was carried out using CD4+ T cells from PBMCs. The receptor was isolated from a human donor with Susac syndrome.

CDR3 nucleotides: TGTGCCAGCAGCCCCGTTGGTCAGCCCCAGCATTTT. The encoded protein is CASSPVGQPQHF. V is TRBV7-2 and J is TRBJ1-5, with unresolved D. The CDR3 sequence is 12 residues long. Trimming removed 5 bases from V and 6 bases from J, with 8 bases in between. The V gene's germline CDR1 is SGHTA and CDR2 FQGNSA.